Listed below are T cell receptor beta chains from one sample, sequenced in a study of cytomegalovirus exposure and HLA in healthy donors. TCRdb's table, derived via immunoSEQ multiplex PCR, lists solely in-frame clones and lacks some. The sample lists under 150,000 clones; under 90% were seen once. What was sequenced was PBMCs. The receptors shown here come from a man in his late teens or twenties in good health and CMV-seronegative. CDR3s include the opening cysteine and the closing phenylalanine or tryptophan. Fields, in order: CDR3 length, clone size, J gene, V gene, D gene, CDR3 DNA, CDR3 protein. The D gene is left open where the match is weak. Clone sizes are given selectively: once, few, many, or a class where the clone is expanded.

>12|-|TRBJ2-1|TRBV6-5|TRBD1
TGTGCCAGCAGTTACACAGGGGATGAGCAGTTCTTC
CASSYTGDEQFF
>13|-|TRBJ1-2|TRBV4-2|-
TGTGCCAGCAGCCAAACCGAGGTCTATGGCTACACCTTC
CASSQTEVYGYTF
>15|few|TRBJ1-6|TRBV7-9|TRBD1
TGTGCCAGCAGCTTATTCGCAGGGGGCTCTTCACCCCTCCACTTT
CASSLFAGGSSPLHF
>18|-|TRBJ1-2|TRBV23-1|-
TGCGCCAGCAGTCAATCTATGAGGGAGACAGGCCGGCTCTATGGCTACACCTTC
CASSQSMRETGRLYGYTF
>17|-|TRBJ2-1|TRBV5-6|TRBD1
TGTGCCAGCAGCGCGACGGGTAGGGGGCCAACCTACAATGAGCAGTTCTTC
CASSATGRGPTYNEQFF
>14|-|TRBJ2-5|TRBV7-9|TRBD1
TGTGCCAGCAGCCCGAGACAGGGGAGAGAGACCCAGTACTTC
CASSPRQGRETQYF
>16|-|TRBJ1-2|TRBV4-3|-
TGCGCCAGCAGCCAAGATATATGGGGGCCTAACTATGGCTACACCTTC
CASSQDIWGPNYGYTF
>15|few|TRBJ2-5|TRBV25-1|TRBD1
TGTGCCAGCAGTGGCGGGACAGGGAGGGGAGAGACCCAGTACTTC
CASSGGTGRGETQYF
>14|-|TRBJ1-2|TRBV6-5|-
TGTGCCATAGGCGTTGGGCAGGCCCCATATGGCTACACCTTC
CAIGVGQAPYGYTF
>13|few|TRBJ1-2|TRBV30|-
TGTGCCTGGTCGGTAGGGGATATAGGTGGCTACACCTTC
CAWSVGDIGGYTF
>14|-|TRBJ2-7|TRBV6-5|TRBD1
TGTGCCAGCAGTCCCGGACAGGGGGCTTTCGAGCAGTACTTC
CASSPGQGAFEQYF
>12|-|TRBJ2-7|TRBV30|TRBD1
TGTGCCTGGAGTGTATCGACAGGGGCTCGGTACTTC
CAWSVSTGARYF
>13|-|TRBJ1-5|TRBV5-6|-
TGTGCCAGCAGCTTAGGACAAGAGAAGCCCCAGCATTTT
CASSLGQEKPQHF
>14|-|TRBJ1-2|TRBV14|-
TGTGCCAGCAGCCCACGACAGCTTAACTATGGCTACACCTTC
CASSPRQLNYGYTF
>19|few|TRBJ1-3|TRBV7-8|TRBD1
TGTGCCAGCAGTCGTGCTAGGGGGCAGCCATGGGAGTCTGGAAACACCATATATTTT
CASSRARGQPWESGNTIYF